The 8 T cell receptor beta chains presented below share a single source sample, sequenced in a study of cytomegalovirus exposure and HLA in healthy donors (dated by TCRdb to the late 2010s). The library was built by means of the immunoSEQ multiplex PCR assay. The multiplex PCR relied on a mix of 60 forward primers for TCR Vbeta segments and 13 reverse primers for TCR Jbeta segments. Drawn from immuneACCESS, this table holds only the in-frame rearrangements with V and J called that TCRdb kept. Clones are partly lost; checked studies trace under half to an unresolved V gene and leave the rest unexplained. The sample profile shows roughly 56,000 clones; over 70% of them were found once. The leading ten clones occupy roughly 47% of the sample. Sequenced material: PBMCs. These receptors all come from a man aged 45-65 years in good health and CMV-seropositive.

The V call is TRBV27, the J call TRBJ2-1, with D hard to call. The CDR3 has 11 amino acids. Germline CDR1 reads MNHEY; CDR2 reads SMNVEV (reference sequence). Trimming pared 5 bases from V and 10 bases from J, leaving 9 bases between. The DNA of the CDR3 is TGTGCCAGCAGTCCCTCAGGCGAGCAGTTCTTC. It specifies CASSPSGEQFF.

The V call is TRBV9, the J call TRBJ2-1; 7 bases match TRBD1. This CDR3 has 15 residues. Germline V gene lookup returns CDR1 SGDLS and CDR2 YYNGEE. V gave up 0 bases and J gave up 5 bases; unmatched junction bases: 5. This CDR3 reads CASSVGNRGNNEQFF. The CDR3 nucleotides are TGTGCCAGCAGCGTAGGTAACAGGGGCAACAATGAGCAGTTCTTC. Full variable domain (outside the CDR3, taken from reference TRBV9 and TRBJ2-1): DSGVTQTPKHLITATGQRVTLRCSPRSGDLSVYWYQQSLDQGLQFLIQYYNGEERAKGNILERFSAQQFPDLHSELNLSSLELGDSALYFCASSVGNRGNNEQFFGPGTRLTVL.

On this clone itself: Compared with germline, one end of the junction differs, possibly owing to a read error. The V gene is TRBV4-1, the J gene TRBJ1-4, with 8 bases matching TRBD1. The CDR3 loop spans 14 amino acids. CDR1 and CDR2 from the germline V gene are MGHRA and YSYEKL. The CDR3, as DNA: TGCGCCAGCAGCGAAGACAGGGGACGGGAAAAACTGTTTTTT. Its translation is CASSEDRGREKLFF.

This clone has more than one count but fewer than ten. The chain joins TRBV7-2 to TRBJ2-2; tentative D call: TRBD2 (6 bases). The V end was cut by 1 base, the J end by 2 bases, with 14 bases between. CDR3 length equals 17 residues. Germline values: CDR1 SGHTA, CDR2 FQGNSA. CDR3 loop: CASSLGGGAANTGELFF. CDR3 bases: TGTGCCAGCAGCTTAGGCGGAGGGGCCGCAAACACCGGGGAGCTGTTTTTT.

This clone was found many times. A far larger clone is only one base removed, so a read error is likely. This sample also contains other DNA sequences that code for the same CDR3. This chain uses TRBV9 with TRBJ2-7; perhaps TRBD2 as D (5 bases). CDR1 and CDR2 from the germline V gene are SGDLS and YYNGEE. The V and J ends lost 4 bases and 0 bases respectively, with 14 bases between them. This CDR3 comprises 15 residues. The CDR3: CASSSQRPSSYEQYF. CDR3 coding DNA: TGTGCCAGCAGCTCCCAGCGGCCCAGCTCCTACGAGCAGTACTTC. Combining the CDR3 with reference TRBV9 and TRBJ2-7 gives the whole variable domain DSGVTQTPKHLITATGQRVTLRCSPRSGDLSVYWYQQSLDQGLQFLIQYYNGEERAKGNILERFSAQQFPDLHSELNLSSLELGDSALYFCASSSQRPSSYEQYFGPGTRLTVT.

The V call is TRBV27, the J call TRBJ1-5; D may be TRBD1 (5 bases). CDR3 size: 13 residues. Germline assignment: CDR1 MNHEY and CDR2 SMNVEV (reference sequence). The V and J ends lost 3 bases and 5 bases respectively, with 8 bases between them. Here the CDR3 DNA reads TGTGCCAGCAGTTTGGAAGGGGATCAGCCCCAGCATTTT. Residues: CASSLEGDQPQHF.

Details on this clone: A junction boundary mismatches the germline segment, possibly from a read error. The chain uses TRBV15 and TRBJ1-2, with D possibly TRBD1 on 6 matching bases. The CDR3 is 16 amino acids. Per germline, CDR1 LNHNV and CDR2 YYDKDF (reference sequence). The CDR3 nucleotides read TGTGCCACCAGCTCTCCCGGGACAAGGGGTGACTATGGCTCCACCTTC. This encodes CATSSPGTRGDYGSTF.

This chain connects TRBV6-1 to TRBJ2-7; 11 positions agree with TRBD1. The V gene end was trimmed by 6 bases and the J gene end by 2 bases; junction bases not matched to a gene: 6. CDR1 is MNHNS, CDR2 SASEGT, per germline. CDR3 length equals 15 residues. The CDR3: CASRGDRGRTYEQYF. CDR3 nucleotides: TGTGCCAGCAGAGGGGACAGGGGGAGAACCTACGAGCAGTACTTC.